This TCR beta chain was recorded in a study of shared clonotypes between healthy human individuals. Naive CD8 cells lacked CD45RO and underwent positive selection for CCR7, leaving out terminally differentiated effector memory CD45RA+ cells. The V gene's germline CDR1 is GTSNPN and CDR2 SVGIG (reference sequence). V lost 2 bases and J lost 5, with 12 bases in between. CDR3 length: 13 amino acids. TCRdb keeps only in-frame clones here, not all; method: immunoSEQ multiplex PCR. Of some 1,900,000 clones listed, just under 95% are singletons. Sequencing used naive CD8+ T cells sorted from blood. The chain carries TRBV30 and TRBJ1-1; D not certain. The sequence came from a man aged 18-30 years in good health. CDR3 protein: CAWSFDSGTEAFF. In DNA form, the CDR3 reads TGTGCCTGGAGTTTCGATTCGGGGACTGAAGCTTTCTTT. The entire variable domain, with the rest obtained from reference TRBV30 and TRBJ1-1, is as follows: SQTIHQWPATLVQPVGSPLSLECTVEGTSNPNLYWYRQAAGRGLQLLFYSVGIGQISSEVPQNLSASRPQDRQFILSSKKLLLSDSGFYLCAWSFDSGTEAFFGQGTRLTVV.